What follows are 10 T cell receptor beta chains derived from one specimen sequenced in a study of PD-L1 blockade in urothelial cancer. Stated time point: pretreatment peripheral blood. The table came from immunoSEQ multiplex PCR; TCRdb's copy has only in-frame clones and leaves some out. The sample has 70,000 to 95,000 clones; roughly nine tenths are singletons. Material: PBMCs, obtained around atezolizumab (anti-PD-L1) treatment. These receptors were obtained from a woman of 80 years or more with urothelial cancer.

V is TRBV5-1 and J is TRBJ2-1; TRBD2 matches 7 bases. CDR1 is SGHRS, CDR2 YFSETQ, per germline. The junction had 10 bases not matched to a gene; V was cut back by 4 bases and J by 3 bases. The CDR3 has 16 amino acids. CDR3 DNA: TGCGCCAGCAGCGCCGATCTAGCGGAGATCTACAATGAGCAGTTCTTC. Amino acid sequence: CASSADLAEIYNEQFF.

The chain carries TRBV28 and TRBJ2-7, with unresolved D. Germline loops: CDR1 MDHEN, CDR2 SYDVKM. Trimming removed 10 bases from V and 0 bases from J, with 13 bases in between. The CDR3 runs 13 residues. The CDR3 reads CATHPGSSYEQYF. As DNA, the CDR3 is TGTGCCACTCACCCGGGTTCCTCCTACGAGCAGTACTTC.

J is TRBJ2-2 and V is TRBV7-3, with D maybe TRBD1 (6 bases). The CDR3 loop spans 14 amino acids. The germline CDR1 and CDR2 sequences are SGHTA and FQGTGA. Between the trimmed V and J ends, which lost 5 bases and 6 bases, there was a span of 13 bases. In DNA, the CDR3 is TGTGCCAGCAGCGTCAACGCAGGGGCCGGGGAGCTGTTTTTT. Amino acids: CASSVNAGAGELFF.

The V gene is TRBV5-1, the J gene TRBJ2-5; the D gene is possibly TRBD2 (6 bases). Trimming stripped 2 bases from V and 4 bases from J, with 9 bases between. Germline-derived CDR1 and CDR2 are SGHRS and YFSETQ. The CDR3 is made up of 13 amino acids. The CDR3 region has the DNA TGCGCCAGCAGCTTTCAGGGAGGAGAGACCCAGTACTTC. Amino acid sequence: CASSFQGGETQYF.

This chain joins TRBV30 and TRBJ1-5, with D tentatively TRBD1 (5 bases). The V end lost 3 bases, the J end lost 1 base, and 13 bases lay between the germline ends. Germline V gene lookup returns CDR1 GTSNPN and CDR2 SVGIG (reference sequence). The CDR3 spans 15 residues. CDR3 DNA sequence: TGTGCCTGGAGGCACGGGAGACAGAGCAATCAGCCCCAGCATTTT. This gives the protein CAWRHGRQSNQPQHF.

This chain uses TRBV18 with TRBJ1-1; no reliable D call. V was cut by 4 bases and J by 0 bases, with 15 bases left in between. The CDR3 runs to 16 residues. Germline CDR1 KGHSH, CDR2 LQKENI. DNA of the CDR3: TGTGCCAGCTCACTCTTACAGTCAGACATGAACACTGAAGCTTTCTTT. This gives the protein CASSLLQSDMNTEAFF.

The chain combines TRBV28 with TRBJ1-1, with D possibly being TRBD1 (5 bases). V lost 6 bases to trimming and J lost 0 bases, with 11 bases between them. This CDR3 is 14 amino acids long. Germline values: CDR1 MDHEN, CDR2 SYDVKM. CDR3 DNA: TGTGCCAGCAGCAGACAGTTGATGAACACTGAAGCTTTCTTT. Protein product: CASSRQLMNTEAFF.

The J gene is TRBJ1-3, the V gene TRBV2, with D perhaps TRBD1 (6 bases). V was clipped by 9 bases and J by 0 bases, with 12 bases between them. The CDR3 loop spans 14 amino acids. In germline, CDR1 is SNHLY, CDR2 FYNNEI. CDR3 protein: CASRQESSGNTIYF. DNA of the CDR3: TGTGCCAGTAGACAGGAGAGCTCTGGAAACACCATATATTTT.

The J gene is TRBJ2-7, the V gene TRBV27, with TRBD2 as a possible D gene (6 bases). Looked up from germline, CDR1 is MNHEY and CDR2 is SMNVEV (reference sequence). This CDR3 has 13 residues. V was clipped by 6 bases and J by 9 bases, with 18 bases between them. The CDR3 region is CASRGGDLRGQYF. CDR3 nucleotides: TGTGCCAGCAGGGGGGGAGATCTTAGGGGGCAGTACTTC.

The CDR3 sequence is CASSPQEGRVTEAFF. CDR3 bases: TGCGCCAGCAGCCCTCAGGAGGGGAGAGTTACTGAAGCTTTCTTT. The chain is built from TRBV4-1 and TRBJ1-1, with TRBD1 as a possible D gene (5 bases). This CDR3 has 15 residues. The V end was cut by 4 bases, the J end by 5 bases, with 17 bases between. Germline V lookup: CDR1 MGHRA, CDR2 YSYEKL.